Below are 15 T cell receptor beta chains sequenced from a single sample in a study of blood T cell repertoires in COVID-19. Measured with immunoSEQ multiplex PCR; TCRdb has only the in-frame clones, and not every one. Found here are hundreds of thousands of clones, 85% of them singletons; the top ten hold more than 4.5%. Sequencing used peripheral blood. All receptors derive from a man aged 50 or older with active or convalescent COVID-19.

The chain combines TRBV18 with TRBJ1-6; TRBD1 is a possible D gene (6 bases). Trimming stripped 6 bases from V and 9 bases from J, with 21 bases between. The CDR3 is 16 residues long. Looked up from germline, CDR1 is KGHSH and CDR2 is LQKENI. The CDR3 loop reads CASSDNRDHRGSPLHF. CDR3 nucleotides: TGTGCCAGCTCGGATAACAGGGACCATAGAGGTTCACCCCTCCACTTT.

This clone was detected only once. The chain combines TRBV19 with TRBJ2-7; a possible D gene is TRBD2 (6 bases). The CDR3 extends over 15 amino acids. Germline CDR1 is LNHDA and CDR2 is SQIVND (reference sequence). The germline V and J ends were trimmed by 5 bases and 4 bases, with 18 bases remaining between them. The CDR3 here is CASSPWGGEIYEQYF. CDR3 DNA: TGTGCCAGTAGTCCCTGGGGCGGGGAGATTTACGAGCAGTACTTC.

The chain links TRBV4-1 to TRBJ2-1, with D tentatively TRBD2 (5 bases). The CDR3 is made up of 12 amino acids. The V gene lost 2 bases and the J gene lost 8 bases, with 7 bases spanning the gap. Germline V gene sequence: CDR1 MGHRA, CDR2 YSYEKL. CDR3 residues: CASSQSGHEQFF. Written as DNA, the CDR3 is TGCGCCAGCAGCCAAAGCGGCCATGAGCAGTTCTTC.

Here the CDR3 reads CASSTTGGRGYTF. CDR3 bases: TGTGCCAGTAGTACGACAGGGGGTCGTGGCTACACCTTC. V and J are TRBV19 and TRBJ1-2; 9 bases map to TRBD1. The CDR3 sequence is 13 residues long. Germline CDR1 LNHDA, CDR2 SQIVND (reference sequence). V shed 4 bases and J 7 bases; nucleotides not matched to a gene: 4.

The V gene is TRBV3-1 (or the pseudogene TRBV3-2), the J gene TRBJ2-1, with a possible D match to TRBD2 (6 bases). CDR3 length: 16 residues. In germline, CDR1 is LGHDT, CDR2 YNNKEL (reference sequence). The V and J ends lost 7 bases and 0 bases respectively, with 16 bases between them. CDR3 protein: CASTGTETGSYNEQFF. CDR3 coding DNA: TGTGCCAGCACGGGGACTGAAACTGGCTCCTACAATGAGCAGTTCTTC.

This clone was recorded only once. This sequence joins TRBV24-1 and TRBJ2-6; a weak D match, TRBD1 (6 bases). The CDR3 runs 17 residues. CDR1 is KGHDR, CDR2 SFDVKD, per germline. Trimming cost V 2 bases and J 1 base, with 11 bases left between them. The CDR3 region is CATSDSSRGSGANVLTF. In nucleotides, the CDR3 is TGTGCCACCAGTGATTCCTCCAGGGGATCTGGGGCCAACGTCCTGACTTTC.

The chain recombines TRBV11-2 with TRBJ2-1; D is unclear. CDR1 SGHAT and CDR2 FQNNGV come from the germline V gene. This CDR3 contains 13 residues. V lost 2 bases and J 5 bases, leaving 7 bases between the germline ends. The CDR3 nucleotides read TGTGCCAGCAGCTTAAGCAACCACAATGAGCAGTTCTTC. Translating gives CASSLSNHNEQFF.

CDR3 sequence reads: CASSPRTGGSDTQYF. CDR3 in DNA: TGTGCCAGCAGCCCCCGGACAGGGGGGTCAGATACGCAGTATTTT. This rearrangement joins TRBV9 to TRBJ2-3; 10 bases fit TRBD1. Trimming took 4 bases from V and 4 from J; bases not matched to a gene: 6. CDR3 length equals 15 residues. CDR1 and CDR2 (germline): SGDLS, YYNGEE.

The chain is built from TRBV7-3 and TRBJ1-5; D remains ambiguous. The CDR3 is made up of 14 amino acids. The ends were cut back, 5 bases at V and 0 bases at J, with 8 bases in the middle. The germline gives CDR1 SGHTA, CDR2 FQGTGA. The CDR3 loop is CASSISGSNQPQHF. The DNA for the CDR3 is TGTGCCAGCAGCATCTCGGGTAGCAATCAGCCCCAGCATTTT.

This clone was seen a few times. The chain's CDR3 is CASIRAELTEATDTQYF. Written as DNA, the CDR3 is TGTGCCAGCATCCGAGCGGAACTCACAGAAGCCACAGATACGCAGTATTTT. This chain links TRBV2 with TRBJ2-3; the D gene is possibly TRBD2 (5 bases). Germline CDR1 reads SNHLY; CDR2 reads FYNNEI. V lost 7 bases, J lost 2 bases, and 22 bases lay in between. This CDR3 comprises 17 residues.

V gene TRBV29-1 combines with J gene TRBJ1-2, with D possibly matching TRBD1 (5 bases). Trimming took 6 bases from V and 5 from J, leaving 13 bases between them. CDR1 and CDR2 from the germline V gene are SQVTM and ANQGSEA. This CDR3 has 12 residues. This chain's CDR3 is CSVATGAYGYTF. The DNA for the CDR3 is TGCAGCGTCGCCACTGGGGCTTATGGCTACACCTTC. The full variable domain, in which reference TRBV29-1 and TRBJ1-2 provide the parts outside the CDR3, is SAVISQKPSRDICQRGTSLTIQCQVDSQVTMMFWYRQQPGQSLTLIATANQGSEATYESGFVIDKFPISRPNLTFSTLTVSNMSPEDSSIYLCSVATGAYGYTFGSGTRLTVV.

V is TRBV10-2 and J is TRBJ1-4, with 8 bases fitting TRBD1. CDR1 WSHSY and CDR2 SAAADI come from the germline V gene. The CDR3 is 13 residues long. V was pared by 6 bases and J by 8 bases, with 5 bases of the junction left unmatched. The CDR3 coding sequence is TGCGCCAGCAGCACAGACAGGGGCGAAAAACTGTTTTTT. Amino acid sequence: CASSTDRGEKLFF.

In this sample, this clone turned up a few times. The CDR3 loop reads CASSYGSIGDYGYTF. CDR3 in DNA: TGTGCCAGCAGTTACGGGTCGATAGGGGACTATGGCTACACCTTC. The chain uses TRBV6-5 and TRBJ1-2; possible D gene TRBD1, 5 bases. This CDR3 is built from 15 residues. Germline CDR1 MNHEY, CDR2 SVGAGI. Trimming removed 2 bases at V and 3 bases at J, with 13 bases between.

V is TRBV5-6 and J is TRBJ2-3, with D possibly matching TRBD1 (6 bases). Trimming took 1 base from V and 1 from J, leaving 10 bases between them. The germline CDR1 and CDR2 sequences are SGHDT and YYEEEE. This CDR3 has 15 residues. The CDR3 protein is CASSLLAGGTDTQYF. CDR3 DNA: TGTGCCAGCAGCTTGTTGGCAGGGGGCACAGATACGCAGTATTTT.

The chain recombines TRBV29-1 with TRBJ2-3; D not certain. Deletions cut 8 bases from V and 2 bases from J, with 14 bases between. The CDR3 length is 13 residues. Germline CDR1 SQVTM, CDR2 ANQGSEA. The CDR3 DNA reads TGCAGCTGGCGGAAATATTTCACAGATACGCAGTATTTT. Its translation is CSWRKYFTDTQYF.